A single sample gave rise to the 16 T cell receptor beta chains below, sequenced in a study of cytomegalovirus exposure and HLA in healthy donors. PCR primers comprised 60 Vbeta and 13 Jbeta primers. Using immunoSEQ multiplex PCR, the repertoire was profiled, and TCRdb retains in-frame clones only, with some absent. The sample has approximately 80,000 clones; around three fifths are singletons. The material sequenced was PBMCs. Source of these receptors: a woman aged 40 to 50 in good health and CMV-seropositive.

This clone came up a few times. The V gene is TRBV5-4, the J gene TRBJ2-7; TRBD2 agrees at 11 bases. The trim removed 4 bases at V and 6 bases at J, leaving 9 bases unmatched. CDR1 and CDR2 from the germline V gene are SGHNT and YYREEE (reference sequence). The CDR3 spans 15 residues. CDR3 protein: CASSPNLLAGVEQYF. The DNA for the CDR3 is TGTGCCAGCAGCCCTAATTTACTAGCGGGAGTCGAGCAGTACTTC.

The V gene is TRBV28, the J gene TRBJ1-2, with D possibly TRBD1 on 6 matching bases. V lost 5 bases, J lost 8 bases, and 12 bases lay in between. The CDR3 has 12 residues. Germline V gene data show CDR1 as MDHEN and CDR2 as SYDVKM. The CDR3 is CASSGTDRGYTF. The CDR3 DNA sequence: TGTGCCAGCAGTGGAACCGACAGGGGCTACACCTTC.

A single count supports this clone. The chain uses TRBV5-8 and TRBJ1-1; D is unclear. There are 15 residues in the CDR3. Germline CDR1 and CDR2: SGHTS and YDEGEE. Trimming left V 2 bases short and J 1 base short, with 12 bases between. CDR3 sequence reads: CASSLAVPTNTEAFF. The CDR3 DNA is TGTGCCAGCAGCTTAGCTGTCCCAACGAACACTGAAGCTTTCTTT. Full variable domain (remainder filled in from reference TRBV5-8 and TRBJ1-1): EAGVTQSPTHLIKTRGQQATLRCSPISGHTSVYWYQQALGLGLQFLLWYDEGEERNRGNFPPRFSGRQFPNYSSELNVNALELEDSALYLCASSLAVPTNTEAFFGQGTRLTVV.

The chain employs TRBV7-9 and TRBJ1-6, with 11 bases lining up with TRBD1. V dropped 1 base and J dropped 8; count of bases not matched to a gene: 7. The CDR3 contains 17 residues. Germline V gene sequence: CDR1 SEHNR, CDR2 FQNEAQ (reference sequence). The CDR3 reads CASSLVTPGQGDSPLHF. The CDR3 coding sequence is TGTGCCAGCAGCTTAGTGACACCGGGACAGGGGGATTCACCCCTCCACTTT.

The chain links TRBV29-1 to TRBJ2-1; TRBD2 matches at 8 bases. The CDR3 extends over 16 amino acids. The junction had 16 bases not matched to a gene; V was cut back by 7 bases and J by 5 bases. Germline CDR1 reads SQVTM; CDR2 reads ANQGSEA. CDR3 in amino acids: CSATNRRTSPNNEQFF. The CDR3 nucleotides are TGCAGCGCTACGAATCGAAGGACTAGCCCGAACAATGAGCAGTTCTTC.

J is TRBJ1-4 and V is TRBV19; 7 positions agree with TRBD1. The CDR3 covers 17 residues. V was pared by 2 bases and J by 0 bases, with 6 bases of the junction left unmatched. In germline, CDR1 is LNHDA, CDR2 SQIVND (reference sequence). The CDR3 sequence: CASSINRQGPTNEKLFF. CDR3 coding DNA: TGTGCCAGTAGTATAAATCGACAGGGCCCAACTAATGAAAAACTGTTTTTT.

The rearrangement joins TRBV7-9 to TRBJ1-1; no definite D call. Germline V gives CDR1 SEHNR, CDR2 FQNEAQ (reference sequence). The V end lost 4 bases, the J end lost 4 bases, and 13 bases lay between the germline ends. The CDR3 consists of 14 residues. The CDR3 reads CASSSEGLSTEAFF. CDR3 sequence (DNA): TGTGCCAGCAGCTCCGAGGGTTTGAGCACTGAAGCTTTCTTT.

This clone was detected a few times. The rearrangement joins TRBV28 to TRBJ1-1; weak D call: TRBD1 (5 bases). The CDR3 runs 14 residues. Trimming stripped 2 bases from V and 4 bases from J, with 11 bases between. The germline V gene encodes CDR1 MDHEN and CDR2 SYDVKM. The CDR3 bases are TGTGCCAGCAGTTTAACAGGCATAATCACTGAAGCTTTCTTT. This codes for CASSLTGIITEAFF. The whole variable domain, remainder taken from reference TRBV28 and TRBJ1-1, is DVKVTQSSRYLVKRTGEKVFLECVQDMDHENMFWYRQDPGLGLRLIYFSYDVKMKEKGDIPEGYSVSREKKERFSLILESASTNQTSMYLCASSLTGIITEAFFGQGTRLTVV.

The chain combines TRBV27 with TRBJ1-1; 9 nucleotides line up with TRBD1. The germline V gene encodes CDR1 MNHEY and CDR2 SMNVEV (reference sequence). The CDR3 has 17 amino acids. After removal of 6 bases from V and 2 bases from J, the junction contained 13 bases not matched to a gene. As DNA, the CDR3 is TGTGCCAGCAGGGACTCTCGGGACAGGGCATTCAACACTGAAGCTTTCTTT. It translates to CASRDSRDRAFNTEAFF.

The chain uses TRBV4-3 and TRBJ2-7; 9 bases agree with TRBD1. Germline trimming cut 4 bases from V and 2 bases from J; bases unmatched to any gene: 3. CDR1 is LGHNA, CDR2 YSLEER, per germline. The CDR3 is made up of 14 amino acids. Written as DNA, the CDR3 is TGCGCCAGCAGCCCGGGACAGGGCACCTACGAGCAGTACTTC. Amino acid sequence: CASSPGQGTYEQYF.

This clone was seen more than once but under ten times. The chain combines TRBV5-4 with TRBJ2-7, with 8 positions matching TRBD2. J lost 7 bases, V lost 0 bases, and 12 bases had no gene match. Germline V gene lookup returns CDR1 SGHNT and CDR2 YYREEE (reference sequence). CDR3 length equals 16 residues. CDR3 protein: CASSLGRSGGREEQYF. The CDR3 nucleotides read TGTGCCAGCAGCTTGGGCCGTTCGGGGGGGCGGGAAGAGCAGTACTTC.

This clone has more than one count but fewer than ten. The chain has TRBV9 and TRBJ2-1; D perhaps matches TRBD2 (7 bases). The CDR3 is made up of 15 amino acids. The germline CDR1 and CDR2 sequences are SGDLS and YYNGEE. Deletions cut 4 bases from V and 4 bases from J, with 15 bases between. CDR3 region: CASSRGLGGYNEQFF. For the CDR3, the DNA is TGTGCCAGCAGCCGCGGACTAGGGGGGTACAATGAGCAGTTCTTC.

The V and J genes are TRBV27 and TRBJ2-7; 11 nucleotides match TRBD2. The trim removed 3 bases at V and 4 bases at J, leaving 5 bases unmatched. Germline V CDR1 and CDR2: MNHEY, SMNVEV (reference sequence). The CDR3 consists of 15 residues. In nucleotides, the CDR3 is TGTGCCAGCAGTTTCCACGGGACTAGCGGTTACGAGCAGTACTTC. The encoded protein is CASSFHGTSGYEQYF.

This chain links TRBV6-1 with TRBJ2-1, with a weak D call TRBD1 (5 bases). The CDR3 runs 13 residues. The germline gives CDR1 MNHNS, CDR2 SASEGT. V was trimmed by 5 bases and J by 4 bases, leaving 9 bases between them. The CDR3 sequence is CASSTTEYNEQFF. CDR3 in DNA: TGTGCCAGCAGTACGACAGAGTACAATGAGCAGTTCTTC.

The chain carries TRBV28 and TRBJ2-5; TRBD2 matches at 14 bases. The J call may be incorrect, as the DNA end agrees better with TRBJ2-7. This CDR3 comprises 15 residues. Per the germline V gene, CDR1 is MDHEN and CDR2 is SYDVKM. The CDR3 nucleotides read TGTGCCAGCAGTTTAGGGACTAGCGGGAGTGACGAGCAGTACTTC. Translated: CASSLGTSGSDEQYF.

The genes are TRBV19 and TRBJ1-5; perhaps TRBD1 as D (5 bases). The CDR3 loop spans 15 amino acids. Germline V gene data show CDR1 as LNHDA and CDR2 as SQIVND (reference sequence). Trimming pared 5 bases from V and 0 bases from J, leaving 11 bases between. The CDR3 DNA reads as TGTGCCAGTAGTGCCGGGGGGAATAGCAATCAGCCCCAGCATTTT. The encoded protein is CASSAGGNSNQPQHF.